Here is one T cell receptor (beta chain) with its context. Antigen specificity is unknown. The V end was cut by 3 bases, the J end by 8 bases, with 15 bases between. The CDR3 loop spans 14 amino acids. CDR1 and CDR2 from the germline V gene are SGHTA and FQGTGA. This record comes from a study of T-cell memory formation after mild COVID-19. Notes on the study in general: CD4/CD8 balance held among clones contracting day 15 to 85, and later expanders leaned CD4+. For contracting clones, CD4+ ones sat mainly in CM and EM, CD8+ in EMRA. Cross-reactive memory appears to have joined, as suggested by some responding clones showing up in pre-infection memory.

TCRdb reprocessed the 5' RACE reads via MiXCR and lists one record per CDR3 protein. The profile shows about 340,000 distinct CDR3 sequences, approximately 15% of them singletons. The TCR sequence derives from a young man who had mild COVID-19 (a few samples of this study predate the infection). Cell type and time point are not known. Sequencing used PBMCs or a T cell subset sorted from them (not recorded which). V usage is TRBV7-3 and J usage is TRBJ2-3; possibly TRBD2 for D (6 bases). The CDR3 sequence is CASSFGTAEGTQYF. DNA of the CDR3: TGTGCCAGCAGCTTTGGGACTGCTGAGGGTACGCAGTATTTT.